This TCR beta chain was identified during a study of T cell changes during pregnancy in multiple sclerosis. The CDR3 sequence is 16 residues long. The V and J ends lost 0 bases and 0 bases respectively, with 12 bases between them. CDR1 and CDR2 from the germline V gene are PRHDT and FYEKMQ (reference sequence). TCRdb's copy holds only in-frame clones and misses some; the assay was immunoSEQ multiplex PCR. Of approximately 37,000 clones listed, roughly 88% were seen once; the top ten hold approximately 4.3%. This rearrangement joins TRBV13 to TRBJ2-7; tentatively, D is TRBD2 (6 bases). Material: CD8+ T cells from peripheral blood mononuclear cells, obtained in the first trimester of pregnancy. The TCR comes from a female donor with multiple sclerosis, enrolled in a pregnancy study. The CDR3: CASSLGSGRPSYEQYF. DNA of the CDR3: TGTGCCAGCAGCTTAGGTAGCGGCAGGCCCTCCTACGAGCAGTACTTC.